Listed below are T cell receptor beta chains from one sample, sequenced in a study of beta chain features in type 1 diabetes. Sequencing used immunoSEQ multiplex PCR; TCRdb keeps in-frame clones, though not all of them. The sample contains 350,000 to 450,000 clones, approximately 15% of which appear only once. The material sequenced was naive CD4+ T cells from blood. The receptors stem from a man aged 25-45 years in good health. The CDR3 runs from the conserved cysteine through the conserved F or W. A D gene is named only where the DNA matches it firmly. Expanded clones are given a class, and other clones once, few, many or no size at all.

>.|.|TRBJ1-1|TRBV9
CASSVAGSMNTEAFF
TGTGCCAGCAGCGTAGCAGGGAGTATGAACACTGAAGCTTTCTTT
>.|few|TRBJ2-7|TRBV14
CASSQPGTTSYEQYF
TGTGCCAGCAGCCAACCCGGGACAACATCCTACGAGCAGTACTTC
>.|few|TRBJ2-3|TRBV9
CASSPWGSSSSTDTQYF
TGTGCCAGCAGCCCGTGGGGATCTAGCTCAAGCACAGATACGCAGTATTTT
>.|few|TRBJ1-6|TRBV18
CASSPKDSYNSPLHF
TGTGCCAGCTCACCAAAGGATTCCTATAATTCACCCCTCCACTTT
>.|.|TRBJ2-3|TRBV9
CASSVSGGGVTDTQYF
TGTGCCAGCAGCGTAAGCGGCGGGGGCGTCACAGATACGCAGTATTTT
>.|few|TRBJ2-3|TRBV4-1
CASSQGPSDTQYF
TGCGCCAGCAGCCAAGGACCGAGTGATACGCAGTATTTT
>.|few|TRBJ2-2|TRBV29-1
CSAQDGPGELFF
TGCAGCGCTCAGGACGGCCCCGGGGAGCTGTTTTTT
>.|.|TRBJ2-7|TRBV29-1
CSAGDGSYEQYF
TGCAGCGCCGGGGACGGATCCTACGAGCAGTACTTC
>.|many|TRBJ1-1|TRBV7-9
CASSLAGRNTEAFF
TGTGCCAGCAGCTTAGCGGGCAGGAACACTGAAGCTTTCTTT
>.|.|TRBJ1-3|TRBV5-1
CASSPGRISGNTIYF
TGCGCCAGCAGCCCGGGACGGATCTCTGGAAACACCATATATTTT
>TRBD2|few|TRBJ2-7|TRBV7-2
CASSLVGGGTYEQYF
TGTGCCAGCAGCTTAGTTGGCGGGGGGACCTACGAGCAGTACTTC
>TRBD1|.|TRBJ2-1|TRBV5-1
CASSAYRTGIDNEQFF
TGCGCCAGCAGTGCTTATCGGACAGGGATAGACAATGAGCAGTTCTTC